The 17 T cell receptor beta chains reported below all come from one sample, sequenced in a study of neoadjuvant anti-PD-1 for oral cavity cancer. Sequencing used immunoSEQ multiplex PCR; TCRdb keeps in-frame clones, though not all of them. The table has some 31,000 clones, about 80% seen once. The time point here: after neoadjuvant nivolumab, at surgical resection. The starting material was PBMCs, obtained after nivolumab (anti-PD-1) treatment. The receptors here all came from a person between 40 and 85 years old with oral cavity squamous cell carcinoma.

V gene TRBV11-2 combines with J gene TRBJ1-1; D is uncertain. CDR1 SGHAT and CDR2 FQNNGV come from the germline V gene. The V and J ends lost 1 base and 2 bases respectively, with 8 bases between them. The CDR3 consists of 14 residues. In DNA, the CDR3 is TGTGCCAGCAGCTTAGGCCCAGGTAACACTGAAGCTTTCTTT. Encoded protein: CASSLGPGNTEAFF.

The table lists this clone with a count of one. As DNA, the CDR3 is TGTGCCAGCAGCTTGGCGGGGTTTAATTCACCCCTCCACTTT. Its protein is CASSLAGFNSPLHF. This rearrangement joins TRBV5-6 to TRBJ1-6; D gene unclear. The germline V gene encodes CDR1 SGHDT and CDR2 YYEEEE. The CDR3 runs to 14 residues. Trimming took off 0 bases at V and 6 bases at J, with 7 bases between the two ends.

The count of this clone is one. The chain has TRBV5-1 and TRBJ1-4, with D possibly being TRBD1 (6 bases). CDR1 and CDR2 (germline): SGHRS, YFSETQ. The V and J ends lost 4 bases and 8 bases respectively, with 18 bases between them. There are 15 residues in the CDR3. The CDR3 sequence is CASSEDGGREEKLFF. CDR3 sequence (DNA): TGCGCCAGCAGCGAGGACGGGGGGCGGGAGGAAAAACTGTTTTTT.

For this clone: At one end, the junction sequence differs from germline, possibly due to a read error. The genes are TRBV15 and TRBJ2-3, with 7 bases identical to TRBD2. The CDR3 sequence is 15 residues long. CDR1 and CDR2 (germline): LNHNV, YYDKDF (reference sequence). CDR3 region: CAASPSGDNTDTQYF. The CDR3 DNA is TGTGCCGCCAGCCCAAGCGGGGATAACACAGATACGCAGTATTTT.

V gene TRBV4-1 combines with J gene TRBJ1-4; 9 bases are a match to TRBD1. CDR3 length equals 20 residues. V lost 0 bases and J lost 10; bases outside the gene matches: 21. The germline V gene encodes CDR1 MGHRA and CDR2 YSYEKL. The CDR3 spells CASSQDIEVNRGPTRGKLFF. CDR3 in DNA: TGCGCCAGCAGCCAAGATATAGAGGTTAACAGGGGGCCAACTCGGGGAAAACTGTTTTTT.

V usage is TRBV5-1 and J usage is TRBJ2-7; a possible D gene is TRBD1 (7 bases). Germline CDR1 reads SGHRS; CDR2 reads YFSETQ. The CDR3 spans 12 residues. The CDR3 loop is CSSSTGRSEQYF. The CDR3 DNA follows: TGCTCCTCCTCGACAGGGAGGAGCGAGCAGTACTTC. The whole variable domain, remainder taken from reference TRBV5-1 and TRBJ2-7, is KAGVTQTPRYLIKTRGQQVTLSCSPISGHRSVSWYQQTPGQGLQFLFEYFSETQRNKGNFPGRFSGRQFSNSRSEMNVSTLELGDSALYLCSSSTGRSEQYFGPGTRLTVT.

J is TRBJ2-7 and V is TRBV25-1, with 10 bases fitting TRBD1. Germline CDR1 and CDR2: MGHDK and SYGVNS. This CDR3 region has 13 residues. Trimming took 8 bases from V and 5 from J; bases not matched to a gene: 6. CDR3 coding DNA: TGTGCCAGCTCAAGACAGGGGGCCAACGAGCAGTACTTC. It encodes CASSRQGANEQYF.

The table lists this clone with a count of one. The chain employs TRBV11-3 and TRBJ2-3; TRBD1 is a possible D gene (5 bases). The germline gives CDR1 SGHNT, CDR2 YENEEA. V was clipped by 4 bases and J by 0 bases, with 11 bases between them. This CDR3 comprises 15 residues. The CDR3 sequence: CASSSGFRSTDTQYF. The CDR3 bases are TGTGCCAGCAGCTCAGGGTTTCGAAGCACAGATACGCAGTATTTT.

V usage is TRBV29-1 and J usage is TRBJ1-3; D is ambiguous. Looked up from germline, CDR1 is SQVTM and CDR2 is ANQGSEA. Trimming shortened V by 7 bases and J by 0 bases, and 10 bases separated the two germline ends. The CDR3 spans 13 residues. The CDR3 DNA is TGCAGCGCACAGACCAGCTCTGGAAACACCATATATTTT. Amino acids: CSAQTSSGNTIYF.

The rearrangement joins TRBV19 to TRBJ2-3; 8 nucleotides match TRBD2. Losses at the gene ends were 5 bases for V and 3 bases for J; bases not matched to a gene: 7. Germline CDR1 LNHDA, CDR2 SQIVND (reference sequence). The CDR3 is made up of 15 amino acids. The CDR3 here is CASSFSGEGTDTQYF. CDR3 in DNA: TGTGCCAGTAGTTTTAGCGGGGAAGGAACAGATACGCAGTATTTT.

This sequence joins TRBV15 and TRBJ2-6; D remains unclear. The CDR3 runs to 16 residues. Per the germline V gene, CDR1 is LNHNV and CDR2 is YYDKDF (reference sequence). Deletions cut 0 bases from V and 0 bases from J, with 6 bases between. The CDR3 DNA reads as TGTGCCACCAGCAGAGAAATAACCTCTGGGGCCAACGTCCTGACTTTC. It yields the protein CATSREITSGANVLTF.

This chain uses TRBV7-9 with TRBJ1-6; TRBD1 might be the D (5 bases). From germline, CDR1 is SEHNR and CDR2 FQNEAQ (reference sequence). The CDR3 spans 18 residues. V was shortened by 2 bases and J by 8 bases, with 22 bases between the two germline ends. CDR3 region: CASSLLKFKEGWHSPLHF. The CDR3 DNA reads TGTGCCAGCAGCTTATTAAAATTCAAGGAGGGGTGGCATTCACCCCTCCACTTT. Combining the CDR3 with reference TRBV7-9 and TRBJ1-6 gives the whole variable domain DTGVSQNPRHKITKRGQNVTFRCDPISEHNRLYWYRQTLGQGPEFLTYFQNEAQLEKSRLLSDRFSAERPKGSFSTLEIQRTEQGDSAMYLCASSLLKFKEGWHSPLHFGNGTRLTVT.

The chain recombines TRBV5-1 with TRBJ1-1; D not resolved. The germline V and J ends were trimmed by 0 bases and 2 bases, with 8 bases remaining between them. The CDR3 has 14 residues. CDR1 SGHRS and CDR2 YFSETQ come from the germline V gene. The CDR3 DNA reads as TGCGCCAGCAGCTTGGTCGGCAGCAACACTGAAGCTTTCTTT. It is translated as CASSLVGSNTEAFF. Complete variable domain (other parts from reference TRBV5-1 and TRBJ1-1): KAGVTQTPRYLIKTRGQQVTLSCSPISGHRSVSWYQQTPGQGLQFLFEYFSETQRNKGNFPGRFSGRQFSNSRSEMNVSTLELGDSALYLCASSLVGSNTEAFFGQGTRLTVV.

With respect to this clone: A junction boundary mismatches the germline segment, possibly from a read error. CDR3 amino acids: CSASFDRDQLF. The CDR3 DNA reads TGCAGTGCCTCTTTTGACAGGGACCAACTCTTC. The chain employs TRBV20-1 and TRBJ1-2, with TRBD1 matching 7 bases. This CDR3 region has 11 residues. Germline V gene sequence: CDR1 DFQATT, CDR2 SNEGSKA (reference sequence).

The chain combines TRBV28 with TRBJ1-2; D gene uncertain. Germline assignment: CDR1 MDHEN and CDR2 SYDVKM. Trimming pared 4 bases from V and 4 bases from J, leaving 16 bases between. The CDR3 has 15 residues. The CDR3 here is CASSSLVPGVYGYTF. The CDR3 DNA sequence: TGTGCCAGCAGTTCCCTTGTACCCGGGGTCTATGGCTACACCTTC.

This chain joins TRBV30 and TRBJ1-1; tentatively, D is TRBD1 (6 bases). Between the trimmed V and J ends, which lost 4 bases and 0 bases, there was a span of 9 bases. This CDR3 contains 13 residues. Germline CDR1 GTSNPN, CDR2 SVGIG (reference sequence). CDR3 loop: CAWMGALNTEAFF. As DNA, the CDR3 is TGTGCCTGGATGGGGGCGTTGAACACTGAAGCTTTCTTT.

The chain is built from TRBV7-9 and TRBJ2-1, with D unclear. Looked up from germline, CDR1 is SEHNR and CDR2 is FQNEAQ (reference sequence). The V and J ends lost 1 base and 8 bases respectively, with 15 bases between them. The length of the CDR3 is 15 residues. CDR3 protein: CASSLGASRLDEQFF. The DNA for the CDR3 is TGTGCCAGCAGCTTAGGCGCCAGCCGCTTGGATGAGCAGTTCTTC.